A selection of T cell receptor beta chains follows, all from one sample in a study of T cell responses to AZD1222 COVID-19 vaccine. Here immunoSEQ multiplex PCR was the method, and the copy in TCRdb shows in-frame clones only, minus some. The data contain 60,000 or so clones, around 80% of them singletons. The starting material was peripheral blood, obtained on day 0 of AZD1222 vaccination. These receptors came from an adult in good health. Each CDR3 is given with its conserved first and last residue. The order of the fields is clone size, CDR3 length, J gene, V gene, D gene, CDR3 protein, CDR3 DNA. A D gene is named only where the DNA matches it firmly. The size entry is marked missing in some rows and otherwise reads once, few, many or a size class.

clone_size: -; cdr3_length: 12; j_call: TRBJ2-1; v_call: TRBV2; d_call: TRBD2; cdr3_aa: CASSRGGPEQFF; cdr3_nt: TGTGCCAGCAGTCGCGGGGGTCCGGAGCAGTTCTTC
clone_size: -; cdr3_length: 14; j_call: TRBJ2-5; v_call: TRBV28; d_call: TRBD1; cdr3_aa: CASSRQGLRGTQYF; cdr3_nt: TGTGCCAGCAGTCGACAGGGATTACGTGGGACCCAGTACTTC
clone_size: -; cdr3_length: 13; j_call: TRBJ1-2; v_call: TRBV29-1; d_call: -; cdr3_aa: CSVVGTGFYGYTF; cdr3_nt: TGCAGCGTGGTTGGAACGGGGTTCTATGGCTACACCTTC
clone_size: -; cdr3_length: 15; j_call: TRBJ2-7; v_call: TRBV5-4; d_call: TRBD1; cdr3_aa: CASKGDRGYSYEQYF; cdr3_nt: TGTGCCAGCAAAGGGGACAGGGGATACTCCTACGAGCAGTACTTC
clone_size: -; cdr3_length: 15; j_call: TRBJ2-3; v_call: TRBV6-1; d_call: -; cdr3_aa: CASSEEIMTPDTQYF; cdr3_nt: TGTGCCAGCAGTGAGGAGATTATGACTCCAGATACGCAGTATTTT
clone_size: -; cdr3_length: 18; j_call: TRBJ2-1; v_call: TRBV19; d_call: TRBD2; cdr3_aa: CASSIGLAGGGVVSEQFF; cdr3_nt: TGTGCCAGTAGTATCGGACTAGCGGGAGGTGGGGTGGTTTCGGAGCAGTTCTTC
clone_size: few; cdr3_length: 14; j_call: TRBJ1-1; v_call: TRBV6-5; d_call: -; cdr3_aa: CASTHPGARTEAFF; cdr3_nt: TGTGCCAGCACCCACCCGGGGGCGCGCACTGAAGCTTTCTTT
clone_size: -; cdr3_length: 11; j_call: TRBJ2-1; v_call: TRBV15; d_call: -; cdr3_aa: CATSLHNEQFF; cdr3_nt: TGTGCCACCAGCTTACACAATGAGCAGTTCTTC
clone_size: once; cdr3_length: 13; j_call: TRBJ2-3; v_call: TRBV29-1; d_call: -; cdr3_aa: CSVRAQLTDTQYF; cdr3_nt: TGCAGCGTCCGAGCACAGCTTACAGATACGCAGTATTTT
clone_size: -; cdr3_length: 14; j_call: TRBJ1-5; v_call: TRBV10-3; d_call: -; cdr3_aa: CAISESEHSQPQHF; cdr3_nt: TGTGCCATCAGTGAGTCTGAGCATTCCCAGCCCCAGCATTTT
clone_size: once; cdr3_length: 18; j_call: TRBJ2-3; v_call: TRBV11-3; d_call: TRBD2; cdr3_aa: CASSSGLAGSWGTDTQYF; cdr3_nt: TGTGCCAGCAGCTCGGGACTAGCGGGGAGCTGGGGGACAGATACGCAGTATTTT
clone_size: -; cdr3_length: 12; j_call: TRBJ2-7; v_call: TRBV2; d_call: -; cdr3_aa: CASGQSSYEQYF; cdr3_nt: TGTGCCAGCGGGCAGTCCTCCTACGAGCAGTACTTC
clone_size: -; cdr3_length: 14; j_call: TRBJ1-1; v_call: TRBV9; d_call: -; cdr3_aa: CASSARDVNTEAFF; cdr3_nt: TGTGCCAGCAGCGCTAGGGACGTGAACACTGAAGCTTTCTTT
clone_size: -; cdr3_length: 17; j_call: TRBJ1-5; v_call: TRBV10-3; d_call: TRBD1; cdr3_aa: CAISESPGGRGNQPQHF; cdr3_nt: TGTGCCATCAGTGAGTCTCCAGGGGGAAGGGGCAATCAGCCCCAGCATTTT
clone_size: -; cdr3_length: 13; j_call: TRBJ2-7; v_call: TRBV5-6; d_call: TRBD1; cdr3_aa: CASSPGQGREQYF; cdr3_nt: TGTGCCAGCAGCCCGGGACAGGGAAGGGAGCAGTACTTC
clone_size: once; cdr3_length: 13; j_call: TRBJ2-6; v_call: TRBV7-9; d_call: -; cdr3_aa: CASGRSGANVLTF; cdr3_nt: TGTGCCAGCGGGCGCTCTGGGGCCAACGTCCTGACTTTC
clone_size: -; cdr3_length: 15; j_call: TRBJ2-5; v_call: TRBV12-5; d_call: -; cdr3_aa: CASAEGSRPQETQYF; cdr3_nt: TGTGCTAGTGCCGAGGGTAGCAGACCTCAAGAGACCCAGTACTTC
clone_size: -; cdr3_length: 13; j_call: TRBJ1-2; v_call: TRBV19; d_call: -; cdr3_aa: CASSRWGNYGYTF; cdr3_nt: TGTGCCAGTAGCCGTTGGGGGAACTATGGCTACACCTTC
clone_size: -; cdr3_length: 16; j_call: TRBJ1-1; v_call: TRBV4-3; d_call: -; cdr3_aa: CASSQDLYRAVTEAFF; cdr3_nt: TGCGCCAGCAGCCAAGATCTCTACAGGGCGGTCACTGAAGCTTTCTTT
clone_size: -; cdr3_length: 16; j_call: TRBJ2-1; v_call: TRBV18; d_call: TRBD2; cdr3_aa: CASSPPGTSGSTKQFF; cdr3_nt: TGTGCCAGCTCACCACCCGGCACTAGCGGGAGCACGAAGCAGTTCTTC
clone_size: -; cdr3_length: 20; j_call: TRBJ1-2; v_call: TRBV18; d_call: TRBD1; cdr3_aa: CASSPKSVGQGASPHYGYTF; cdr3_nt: TGTGCCAGCTCACCTAAGAGCGTGGGACAGGGGGCCTCGCCCCACTATGGCTACACCTTC
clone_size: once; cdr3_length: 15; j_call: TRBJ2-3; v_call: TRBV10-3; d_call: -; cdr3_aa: CAISETLPPADTQYF; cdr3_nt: TGTGCCATCAGTGAGACCCTACCCCCAGCAGATACGCAGTATTTT
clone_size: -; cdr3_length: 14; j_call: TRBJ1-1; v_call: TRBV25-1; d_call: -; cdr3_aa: CASSDRLMLTEAFF; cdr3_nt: TGTGCCAGCAGTGATCGGCTAATGCTCACTGAAGCTTTCTTT